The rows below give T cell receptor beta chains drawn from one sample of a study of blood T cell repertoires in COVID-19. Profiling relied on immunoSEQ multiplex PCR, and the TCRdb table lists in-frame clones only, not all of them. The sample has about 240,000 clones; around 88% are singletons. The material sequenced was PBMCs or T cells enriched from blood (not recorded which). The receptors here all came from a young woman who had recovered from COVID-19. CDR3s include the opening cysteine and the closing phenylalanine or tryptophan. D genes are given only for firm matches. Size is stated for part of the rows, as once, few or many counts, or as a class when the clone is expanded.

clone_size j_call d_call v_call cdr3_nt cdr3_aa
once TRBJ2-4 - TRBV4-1 TGCGCCAGCAGCCAAGATTCGGCGCGGTGGGACATTCAGTACTTC CASSQDSARWDIQYF
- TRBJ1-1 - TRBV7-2 TGTGCCACTAGCCAAGGGAGTGTGAACACTGAAGCTTTCTTT CATSQGSVNTEAFF
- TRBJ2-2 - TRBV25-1 TGTGCCAGCAGTGATTCAAGCAGGTTGGCCGGGGAGCTGTTTTTT CASSDSSRLAGELFF
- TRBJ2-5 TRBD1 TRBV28 TGTGCCAGCAGTTTATCCCCGTTCCGGGACGGACAGGCCGGGACCCAGTACTTC CASSLSPFRDGQAGTQYF
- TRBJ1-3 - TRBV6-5 TGTGCCAGCAGTTACGAGGGATCAAGGGACACCATATATTTT CASSYEGSRDTIYF
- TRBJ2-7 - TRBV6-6 TGTGCCAGCAGTTACTCTGCCGGGAACTACGAGCAGTACTTC CASSYSAGNYEQYF
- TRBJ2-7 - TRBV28 TGTGCCAGCAGCCAACAGGGCTACGAGCAGTACTTC CASSQQGYEQYF
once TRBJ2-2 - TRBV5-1 TGCGCCAGCAGCTTTAACCTGGGGGGTAACGGGGAGCTGTTTTTT CASSFNLGGNGELFF
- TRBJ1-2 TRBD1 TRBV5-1 TGCGCCAGCAGCTTGGGACAGGGAAACTATGGCTACACCTTC CASSLGQGNYGYTF
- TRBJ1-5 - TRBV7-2 TGTGCCAGCAGCTTAGACGGTAGTAGCAATCAGCCCCAGCATTTT CASSLDGSSNQPQHF
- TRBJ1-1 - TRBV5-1 TGCGCCAGCAGCCGAACACAGGGGAACACTGAAGCTTTCTTT CASSRTQGNTEAFF
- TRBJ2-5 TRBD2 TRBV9 TGTGCCAGCAGCCAAGTAGGGCTAGCGGGAACAGAGACCCAGTACTTC CASSQVGLAGTETQYF
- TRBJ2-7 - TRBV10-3 TGTGCCACAACAGACACCGCCGGCTACGAGCAGTACTTC CATTDTAGYEQYF
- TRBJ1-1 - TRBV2 TGTGCCAGCAGTGAGATGGCAGGGCAAGCTTTCTTT CASSEMAGQAFF
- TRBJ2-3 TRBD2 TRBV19 TGTGCCCGACGGCTTAGCGGGAGGGGGTTGTTAAATACGCAGTATTTT CARRLSGRGLLNTQYF
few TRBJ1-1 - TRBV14 TGTGCCAGCAGCCAACAACTAACTGAAGCTTTCTTT CASSQQLTEAFF
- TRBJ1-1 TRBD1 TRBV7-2 TGTGCCAGCAGCTTACAGGGGGCTAGAACTGAAGCTTTCTTT CASSLQGARTEAFF
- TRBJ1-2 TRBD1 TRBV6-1 TGTGCCAGCAGTGAAAGGGGACAGGGGGCCGGTGGCTACACCTTC CASSERGQGAGGYTF
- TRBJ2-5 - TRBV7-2 TGTGCCAGCAGCTTAGGGGGGCTCGGCCAAGAGACCCAGTACTTC CASSLGGLGQETQYF
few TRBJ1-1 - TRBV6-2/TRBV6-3 TGTGCCAGCAGTCAAGACGGAGTGAACACTGAAGCTTTCTTT CASSQDGVNTEAFF
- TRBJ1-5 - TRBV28 TGTGCCAGCAGCGACGGGAGGGATAGCAATCAGCCCCAGCATTTT CASSDGRDSNQPQHF
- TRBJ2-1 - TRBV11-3 TGTGCCAGCAGCTTCGACGCGGAGGGGCCCTACAATGAGCAGTTCTTC CASSFDAEGPYNEQFF
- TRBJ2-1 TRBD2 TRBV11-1 TGTGCCAGCAGTTCGGGACTACATGACAATGAGCAGTTCTTC CASSSGLHDNEQFF
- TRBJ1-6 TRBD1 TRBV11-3 TGTGCCAGCAGCGAGGGACAGGGTGATTCACCCCTCCACTTT CASSEGQGDSPLHF
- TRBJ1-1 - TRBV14 TGTGCCAGCAGCCCCCCTGGTGGCGGGGGAGGAGCTTTCTTT CASSPPGGGGGAFF
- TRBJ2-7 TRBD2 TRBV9 TGTGCCAGCAGCTTCCGACTAGCGGGAGGGGAGCAGTACTTC CASSFRLAGGEQYF
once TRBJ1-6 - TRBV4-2 TGTGCCAGCAGCCAAGAGTTAGGGGTGAATTCACCCCTCCACTTT CASSQELGVNSPLHF
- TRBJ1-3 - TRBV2 TGTGCCAGCACGGGGACTCGTTCTGGAAACACCATATATTTT CASTGTRSGNTIYF
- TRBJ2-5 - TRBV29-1 TGCAGCGTTGGAGGAGACCAAGAGACCCAGTACTTC CSVGGDQETQYF
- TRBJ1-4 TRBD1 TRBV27 TGTGCCAGCAGTCCGGGGACAGCTAATGAAAAACTGTTTTTT CASSPGTANEKLFF
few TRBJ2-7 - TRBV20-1 TGCAGTGCTAGAATAGACGAGCAGTACTTC CSARIDEQYF
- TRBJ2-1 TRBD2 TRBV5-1 TGCGCCAGCAGCTCTGGACTAGCGGGAGCGGAGGAGCAGTTCTTC CASSSGLAGAEEQFF
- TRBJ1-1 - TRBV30 TGTGCCTGGTCCGGAGGCCTCCCTCTTGACGAAGCTTTCTTT CAWSGGLPLDEAFF
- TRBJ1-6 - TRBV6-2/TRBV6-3 TGTGCCAGCAGTTACCTCCCGATTCGGGCACCCCTCCACTTT CASSYLPIRAPLHF
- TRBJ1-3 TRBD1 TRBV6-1 TGTGCCAGCAGTGAAACTTCAGGGGGCCTAAGAAACACCATATATTTT CASSETSGGLRNTIYF
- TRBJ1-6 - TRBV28 TGTGCCAGCAGTTTACGAGGGGGGGCTTTGAATTCACCCCTCCACTTT CASSLRGGALNSPLHF
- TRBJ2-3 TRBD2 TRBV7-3 TGTGCCAGCAGCCCAGGACTAGCGGGGGATACGCAGTATTTT CASSPGLAGDTQYF
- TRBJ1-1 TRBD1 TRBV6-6 TGTGCCAGCAGTTGGGGTGGGGGACAGAGGAACACTGAAGCTTTCTTT CASSWGGGQRNTEAFF
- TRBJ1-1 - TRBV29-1 TGCAGCGTTGAAGGGCAGTCTACTATGAACACTGAAGCTTTCTTT CSVEGQSTMNTEAFF
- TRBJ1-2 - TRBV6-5 TGTGCCAGCAGTTATGGAGTCTGGGATGGCTACACCTTC CASSYGVWDGYTF
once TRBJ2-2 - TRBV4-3 TGCGCCAGCAGACCCCAGGGAATCAACACCGGGGAGCTGTTTTTT CASRPQGINTGELFF
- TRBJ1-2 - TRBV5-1 TGCGCCAGCAGCCTCCAGGGGAGGGATTATGGCTACACCTTC CASSLQGRDYGYTF
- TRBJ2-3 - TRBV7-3 TGTGCCAGCAGCTTTGGAGGGCGGATGGATACGCAGTATTTT CASSFGGRMDTQYF
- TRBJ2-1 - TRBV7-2 TGTGCCAGCAGCTTAGGGGGGCAGAAGCAGTTCTTC CASSLGGQKQFF
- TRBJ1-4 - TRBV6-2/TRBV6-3 TGTGCCAGCAGTTACGCAATGTACGGAACTAATGAAAAACTGTTTTTT CASSYAMYGTNEKLFF
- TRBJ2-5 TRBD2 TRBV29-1 TGCAGCGGCGGGGGACGAGAGACCCAGTACTTC CSGGGRETQYF
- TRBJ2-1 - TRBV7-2 TGTGCCAGCACAAACAGGGTCGACTACAATGAGCAGTTCTTC CASTNRVDYNEQFF
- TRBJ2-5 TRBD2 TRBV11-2 TGTGCCAGCAGCTTGACGGGAGGGGCAGAGACCCAGTACTTC CASSLTGGAETQYF
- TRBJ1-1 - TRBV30 TGTGCCTGGAGTCTAGGTCCCACTGAAGCTTTCTTT CAWSLGPTEAFF